Each of the 9 T cell receptor beta chains below was sequenced from the same sample in a study of blood T cell repertoires in COVID-19. Clones were read by immunoSEQ multiplex PCR, and TCRdb kept only the in-frame ones, dropping some. The table includes about 50,000 clones, about 89% detected once. The sequenced sample consisted of peripheral blood. Receptors were obtained from a man aged 60 to 75 with active or convalescent COVID-19.

V usage is TRBV2 and J usage is TRBJ1-1; D is possibly TRBD1 (5 bases). The CDR3 has 14 amino acids. The V end lost 7 bases, the J end lost 5 bases, and 17 bases lay between the germline ends. Germline V gene sequence: CDR1 SNHLY, CDR2 FYNNEI. CDR3 loop: CASNQDTPETEAFF. CDR3 DNA sequence: TGTGCCAGCAATCAGGACACCCCAGAAACTGAAGCTTTCTTT.

CDR3 residues: CSASSGYAEAFF. The CDR3 DNA reads as TGCAGTGCTAGTTCCGGTTACGCTGAAGCTTTCTTT. The V call is TRBV20-1, the J call TRBJ1-1; D is unclear. Germline assignment: CDR1 DFQATT and CDR2 SNEGSKA (reference sequence). Deletions cut 3 bases from V and 6 bases from J, with 11 bases between. This CDR3 is 12 amino acids long.

This clone has just one count. The chain carries TRBV6-6 and TRBJ1-1, with D possibly being TRBD1 (6 bases). The CDR3 is 15 residues long. Germline V gives CDR1 MNHNY, CDR2 SVGAGI (reference sequence). V was trimmed by 6 bases and J by 1 base, leaving 15 bases between them. CDR3 bases: TGTGCCAGCAGACCCTCACAGGGATGGAACACTGAAGCTTTCTTT. It codes for CASRPSQGWNTEAFF.

This clone was found once. The V and J genes are TRBV28 and TRBJ1-1; no clear D gene. Per the germline V gene, CDR1 is MDHEN and CDR2 is SYDVKM. Between the trimmed V and J ends, which lost 6 bases and 3 bases, there was a span of 17 bases. The CDR3 has 15 residues. The CDR3 bases are TGTGCCAGCAGGAGAACGGTTCGATTGTACACTGAAGCTTTCTTT. Amino acid sequence: CASRRTVRLYTEAFF.

This chain connects TRBV3-1 (or the pseudogene TRBV3-2) to TRBJ1-1; 9 nucleotides line up with TRBD1. The V gene's germline CDR1 is LGHDT and CDR2 YNNKEL (reference sequence). This CDR3 has 15 amino acids. V dropped 1 base and J dropped 1; count of bases not matched to a gene: 1. CDR3 protein: CASSQVDRGNTEAFF. The CDR3 nucleotides are TGTGCCAGCAGCCAAGTGGACAGGGGGAACACTGAAGCTTTCTTT.

The chain recombines TRBV16 with TRBJ1-1; 7 bases match TRBD1. Germline CDR1 and CDR2: KGHSY and FQNENV. This CDR3 spans 14 amino acids. V was pared by 4 bases and J by 2 bases, with 4 bases of the junction left unmatched. CDR3 sequence: CASSPNRGNTEAFF. As DNA, the CDR3 is TGTGCCAGCAGCCCAAACAGGGGAAACACTGAAGCTTTCTTT.

The CDR3 nucleotides read TGTGCCAGCAGGGGGACTAGCGGGGGAACCTACGAGCAGTACTTC. Translation gives CASRGTSGGTYEQYF. The genes are TRBV2 and TRBJ2-7, with 14 bases that match TRBD2. The trim removed 6 bases at V and 2 bases at J, leaving 3 bases unmatched. Germline CDR1 SNHLY, CDR2 FYNNEI. The CDR3 loop spans 15 amino acids.

The V call is TRBV19, the J call TRBJ1-4; D is uncertain. CDR3 length equals 13 residues. The V end was cut by 7 bases, the J end by 8 bases, with 14 bases between. Germline CDR1 LNHDA, CDR2 SQIVND (reference sequence). DNA of the CDR3: TGTGCCAGTACGGCCCGGGCGGGAGAAAAACTGTTTTTT. It translates to CASTARAGEKLFF.

The chain joins TRBV30 to TRBJ2-1, with D possibly being TRBD2 (6 bases). CDR3 length equals 11 residues. The germline V gene encodes CDR1 GTSNPN and CDR2 SVGIG (reference sequence). Trimming left V 5 bases short and J 9 bases short, with 11 bases between. The CDR3 loop reads CAWAGLFEQFF. The CDR3 coding sequence is TGTGCCTGGGCCGGACTATTTGAGCAGTTCTTC.